This T cell receptor (beta chain) was documented in a study of CD8 T cells in Susac syndrome (dated by TCRdb to the late 2010s). Background on the whole study: The study used repertoire sequencing to test whether antigen drove CD8+ T cell activation and differentiation in Susac syndrome.

The CDR3 numbers 14 residues from cysteine through phenylalanine. Only the CDR3 DNA stays, 42 bases, in frame from base 1. Trimming at the junction amounts to 5 bases on V and 7 bases on J, and the germline ends lie 18 bases apart. For CDR1 and CDR2, the germline V gene lists SGHTA and FQGNSA. This clonotype was found once. The antigen this receptor binds is unknown. No much larger clonotype is one base removed from it; base qualities were not supplied. On its own, one read is weak support. Peripheral blood CD8+ and CD4+ T cells from healthy donors, Susac syndrome patients and multiple sclerosis patients were profiled using high-throughput TCR beta sequencing. Healthy donors were included as age- and sex-matched controls. CD8+ TEMRA cells were enriched by FACS, while bulk CD8+ and CD4+ T cells were purified by magnetic negative isolation. Blood was collected in EDTA tubes and processed within 24 hours, with PBMCs isolated through density gradient centrifugation. PBMCs intended for TCR sequencing were cryopreserved in liquid nitrogen and were subsequently thawed in a 37 degrees C water bath. Purity of sorted or isolated CD4+, CD8+ and CD8+ TEMRA cells was at least 90%.

RNA was extracted with the RNeasy kit and 0.5 to 1 ug was reverse transcribed using random hexamers. TCR beta CDR3 regions were amplified with the immunoSEQ multiplex PCR assay covering 54 Vbeta and 13 Jbeta segments. PCR amplification bias was corrected by using a synthetic template baseline for primer optimization and computational correction. In the paper's pipeline: Reads were annotated to V, D and J genes per IMGT and analyzed with immunoSEQ Analyzer, keeping only productive sequences. Clonality was calculated as one minus the Shannon entropy normalized by log2 of the number of productive unique sequences. For each patient and control, public and private clones were evaluated within the 100 most prevalent clones. A clone was defined as Susac-specific if it was absent from the healthy and MS cohorts, from about 1,100 published viral clones and from other ImmuneACCESS disease sequences. TCRdb redid the processing of the public reads, applying fastp at Q25 and MiXCR, and retained in-frame beta chains. Every distinct CDR3 protein forms one entry, paired with its most common genes and DNA. In this record, the V and J calls reflect TCRdb's handling and not the investigators' own analysis. The sample table contains 100,000 to 150,000 distinct CDR3 sequences; only one count was recorded for nearly 95% of them. The ten top clones hold roughly 0.11% of the sample.

Summary of the overall study and its limitations: The study acknowledged that relatively few individuals were included in the TCR sequencing and HLA analysis.

The sequence was collected from a human donor in good health. The chain was built from TRBV7-2 and TRBJ2-7; matching of 5 bases hints at TRBD1 as the D gene. The sample was CD4+ T cells from PBMCs. The CDR3 reads CASSPDTGRWEQYF. The nucleotide sequence is given as TGTGCCAGCAGCCCGGACACGGGCCGCTGGGAGCAGTACTTC. With all but the CDR3 taken from the reference TRBV7-2 and TRBJ2-7 genes, the full variable domain is: GAGVSQSPSNKVTEKGKDVELRCDPISGHTALYWYRQSLGQGLEFLIYFQGNSAPDKSGLPSDRFSAERTGGSVSTLTIQRTQQEDSAVYLCASSPDTGRWEQYFGPGTRLTVT.